This record looks at one T cell receptor beta chain sequence and its context. Its antigen is currently unknown. Regions amplified from RNA transcripts were the TCR beta CDR3 regions. HTBI primers drove first-round RT-PCR of the TCR CDR3. TCRdb recomputed calls from the multiplex PCR reads with MiXCR, one row per CDR3 protein. This table has hundreds of thousands of distinct CDR3 sequences, approximately 16% appearing once. The CDR3 covers 18 residues. Germline CDR1 LNHDA, CDR2 SQIVND (reference sequence). Trimming cost V 4 bases and J 4 bases; bases outside gene matches: 13. The data were taken from a study of T cells in Graves' hyperthyroidism and ophthalmopathy. General observations from the study: Most expanded thyroid clonotypes above 0.001 recurred in blood.

Sequences were obtained from blood. The sequence was obtained from a woman in her thirties or forties with Graves' ophthalmopathy. V is TRBV19 and J is TRBJ2-1; 10 nucleotides match TRBD1. The CDR3 region has the DNA TGTGCCAGTAGTACTAGGTCCTACGGGACAGGGGATTACAATGAGCAGTTCTTC. Protein product: CASSTRSYGTGDYNEQFF.